The next 26 T cell receptor beta chains were all read from a single sample in a study of beta chain features in type 1 diabetes. Study results and caveats: In all four CD4+ subsets, TCRB CDR3 length was significantly, moderately reduced in type 1 diabetes.

Every isolated RNA sample was fully reverse transcribed, so sequencing captured expressed TCRB transcripts. Measured with immunoSEQ multiplex PCR; TCRdb has only the in-frame clones, and not every one. This table has under 200,000 clones, around 8% appearing once. Their antigen targets remain unknown. Sample: central memory CD4+ T cells from blood. Receptors were obtained from a woman aged 18 to 35 with type 1 diabetes.

The rearrangement links TRBV7-9 to TRBJ2-1, with D maybe TRBD2 (5 bases). This CDR3 contains 15 residues. CDR1 SEHNR and CDR2 FQNEAQ come from the germline V gene (reference sequence). V lost 2 bases, J lost 7 bases, and 15 bases lay in between. CDR3 nucleotide sequence: TGTGCCAGCAGCTTACAACTCGGACTCCCGAATGAGCAGTTCTTC. It yields the protein CASSLQLGLPNEQFF.

This clone was found a few times. The chain combines TRBV7-3 with TRBJ1-1; the D gene is possibly TRBD1 (5 bases). The CDR3 is 13 amino acids. The V gene's germline CDR1 is SGHTA and CDR2 FQGTGA. Trimming took off 2 bases at V and 4 bases at J, with 8 bases between the two ends. CDR3 nucleotide sequence: TGTGCCAGCAGCTTAGTGGGGCTCACTGAAGCTTTCTTT. This translates into CASSLVGLTEAFF.

This clone was counted a few times. The V and J genes are TRBV7-2 and TRBJ2-7, with a weak D call TRBD2 (5 bases). CDR1 is SGHTA and CDR2 is FQGNSA in the germline V gene. This CDR3 has 15 amino acids. V gave up 3 bases and J gave up 0 bases, with 12 bases separating them. The CDR3 loop reads CASSFLGLPSYEQYF. In DNA, the CDR3 is TGTGCCAGCAGCTTCCTCGGACTCCCCTCCTACGAGCAGTACTTC.

This chain connects TRBV15 to TRBJ2-2; weak D call: TRBD1 (5 bases). V was shortened by 6 bases and J by 11 bases, with 16 bases between the two germline ends. Germline V gene lookup returns CDR1 LNHNV and CDR2 YYDKDF (reference sequence). The CDR3 is made up of 13 amino acids. CDR3 protein: CATRPQQAGELFF. Here the CDR3 DNA reads TGTGCCACCAGACCACAACAGGCTGGAGAGCTGTTTTTT.

The CDR3: CASSLSGSSSYNEQFF. Written as DNA, the CDR3 is TGCGCCAGCAGCTTGAGCGGGTCGAGCTCCTACAATGAGCAGTTCTTC. The chain recombines TRBV5-1 with TRBJ2-1, with a weak D call TRBD2 (6 bases). This CDR3 is 16 amino acids long. Trimming cost V 1 base and J 0 bases, with 11 bases left between them. Germline CDR1 reads SGHRS; CDR2 reads YFSETQ.

The V call is TRBV7-9, the J call TRBJ2-1, with D perhaps TRBD1 (6 bases). The CDR3 spans 15 residues. The germline gives CDR1 SEHNR, CDR2 FQNEAQ (reference sequence). Trimming removed 8 bases at V and 4 bases at J, with 18 bases between. CDR3 sequence (DNA): TGTGCCAGCGCATTAACAGGGTTTTCTTACAATGAGCAGTTCTTC. Translating it yields CASALTGFSYNEQFF.

For this clone: Different DNA sequences within this sample yield the same CDR3. The chain uses TRBV5-1 and TRBJ1-5, with 7 bases lining up with TRBD1. This CDR3 has 15 amino acids. With 4 bases clipped from V and 4 bases from J, the junction kept 8 bases outside the gene matches. Germline CDR1 SGHRS, CDR2 YFSETQ. Written as DNA, the CDR3 is TGCGCCAGCAGCCCATCGGACAGGACAAATCAGCCCCAGCATTTT. Translating gives CASSPSDRTNQPQHF.

This clone was counted many times. The chain employs TRBV19 and TRBJ1-1; a weak D match, TRBD1 (5 bases). Trimming stripped 10 bases from V and 0 bases from J, with 15 bases between. Per germline, CDR1 LNHDA and CDR2 SQIVND (reference sequence). The length of the CDR3 is 14 residues. The CDR3 nucleotides read TGTGCCACCCACCCGAGGACATTGAACACTGAAGCTTTCTTT. This sequence encodes CATHPRTLNTEAFF. The full variable domain, with the rest looked up from reference TRBV19 and TRBJ1-1, is DGGITQSPKYLFRKEGQNVTLSCEQNLNHDAMYWYRQDPGQGLRLIYYSQIVNDFQKGDIAEGYSVSREKKESFPLTVTSAQKNPTAFYLCATHPRTLNTEAFFGQGTRLTVV.

The chain has TRBV4-1 and TRBJ2-1; 10 positions match TRBD2. Germline V gives CDR1 MGHRA, CDR2 YSYEKL. The trim removed 1 base at V and 6 bases at J, leaving 6 bases unmatched. This CDR3 region has 16 residues. The CDR3 sequence is CASSQGAGGPGNEQFF. The CDR3 DNA reads TGCGCCAGCAGCCAAGGAGCGGGGGGGCCTGGCAATGAGCAGTTCTTC.

The chain recombines TRBV6-1 with TRBJ2-7; 7 bases fit TRBD1. The CDR3 extends over 12 amino acids. The germline V gene encodes CDR1 MNHNS and CDR2 SASEGT. Losses at the gene ends were 5 bases for V and 6 bases for J; bases not matched to a gene: 4. CDR3: CASSPTGLEQYF. The CDR3 DNA reads as TGTGCCAGCAGTCCGACAGGGCTCGAGCAGTACTTC.

This clone was observed a single time. The genes are TRBV7-9 and TRBJ2-7; 11 nucleotides match TRBD1. Trimming took 5 bases from V and 6 from J; bases not matched to a gene: 6. The CDR3 consists of 14 residues. Germline lookup yields CDR1 SEHNR and CDR2 FQNEAQ (reference sequence). The CDR3 here is CASSRGTGGGEQYF. CDR3 sequence (DNA): TGTGCCAGCAGCAGGGGGACAGGGGGAGGCGAGCAGTACTTC.

This clone was observed a few times. The V call is TRBV7-2, the J call TRBJ2-2; tentatively, D is TRBD2 (5 bases). This CDR3 is 13 amino acids long. V shed 5 bases and J shed 8 bases, with 12 bases lying between them. Germline V gene lookup returns CDR1 SGHTA and CDR2 FQGNSA. For the CDR3, the DNA is TGTGCCAGCAGCCGGCCAACTAGTGGGGAGCTGTTTTTT. Amino acids: CASSRPTSGELFF.

The CDR3 here is CASSFLQTGGNSPLHF. DNA for the CDR3: TGTGCCAGCAGTTTCCTCCAGACAGGGGGTAATTCACCCCTCCACTTT. The chain couples TRBV6-5 to TRBJ1-6, with TRBD1 matching 9 bases. After removal of 4 bases from V and 6 bases from J, the junction contained 7 bases not matched to a gene. CDR3 length: 16 amino acids. The germline CDR1 and CDR2 sequences are MNHEY and SVGAGI.

The gene calls are TRBV7-9 and TRBJ2-3, with 7 bases fitting TRBD2. Germline V gives CDR1 SEHNR, CDR2 FQNEAQ (reference sequence). V was clipped by 3 bases and J by 1 base; unmatched bases: 1. The CDR3 spans 14 residues. The CDR3 nucleotides are TGTGCCAGCAGCTTCGCGGGGGGCACAGATACGCAGTATTTT. This gives the protein CASSFAGGTDTQYF.

This clone was found a few times. The chain uses TRBV7-9 and TRBJ1-1; 9 bases line up with TRBD1. The J segment lost 3 bases and the V segment lost 6 bases, leaving 11 bases of the junction unmatched. CDR1 is SEHNR and CDR2 is FQNEAQ in the germline V gene (reference sequence). This CDR3 is 16 amino acids long. The CDR3 reads CASRPGRDREYTEAFF. In nucleotides, the CDR3 is TGTGCCAGCAGACCGGGGAGGGACAGGGAATACACTGAAGCTTTCTTT.

The table lists this clone with a few counts. The chain is built from TRBV10-3 and TRBJ1-2; no firm D call. The CDR3 is 13 amino acids. CDR1 and CDR2 from the germline V gene are ENHRY and SYGVKD. The V end lost 2 bases, the J end lost 1 base, and 5 bases lay between the germline ends. The CDR3 sequence is CAISERGNYGYTF. The CDR3, as DNA: TGTGCCATCAGTGAGCGGGGTAACTATGGCTACACCTTC.

The CDR3 DNA follows: TGTGCCAGCAGCACTTCGACAGTCTCCTACGAGCAGTACTTC. Translation gives CASSTSTVSYEQYF. The chain couples TRBV7-9 to TRBJ2-7; TRBD1 is a possible D gene (5 bases). From germline, CDR1 is SEHNR and CDR2 FQNEAQ (reference sequence). The V and J ends lost 5 bases and 0 bases respectively, with 11 bases between them. The CDR3 extends over 14 amino acids.

The rearrangement links TRBV29-1 to TRBJ2-7; 11 bases fit TRBD1. The germline V gene encodes CDR1 SQVTM and CDR2 ANQGSEA. The CDR3 has 13 amino acids. V lost 7 bases, J lost 3 bases, and 5 bases stayed unmatched. The CDR3 spells CSARTGGLYEQYF. Written as DNA, the CDR3 is TGCAGCGCCCGGACAGGGGGCCTCTACGAGCAGTACTTC.

This clone was detected only a few times. CDR3 coding DNA: TGTGCCAGCAGCTCCGTGGGCTCGAGCTCCTACGAGCAGTACTTC. Residues: CASSSVGSSSYEQYF. V usage is TRBV7-2 and J usage is TRBJ2-7; D remains unclear. Germline lookup yields CDR1 SGHTA and CDR2 FQGNSA. V dropped 4 bases and J dropped 0 bases, with 13 bases sitting between them. The CDR3 is 15 amino acids. Full variable domain (outside the CDR3, taken from reference TRBV7-2 and TRBJ2-7): GAGVSQSPSNKVTEKGKDVELRCDPISGHTALYWYRQSLGQGLEFLIYFQGNSAPDKSGLPSDRFSAERTGGSVSTLTIQRTQQEDSAVYLCASSSVGSSSYEQYFGPGTRLTVT.

The chain carries TRBV28 and TRBJ1-4; 9 bases line up with TRBD1. Trimming took 5 bases from V and 8 from J; bases not matched to a gene: 9. The CDR3 is made up of 15 amino acids. The V gene's germline CDR1 is MDHEN and CDR2 SYDVKM. This CDR3 is CASSPPGQGGEKLFF. CDR3 nucleotides: TGTGCCAGCAGTCCACCGGGACAGGGAGGAGAAAAACTGTTTTTT.

This clone was counted a few times. V is TRBV2 and J is TRBJ2-6, with 8 bases lining up with TRBD2. Germline V gene sequence: CDR1 SNHLY, CDR2 FYNNEI. This CDR3 is built from 15 residues. With V trimmed by 10 bases and J by 1 base, 6 bases remained unmatched. CDR3 in amino acids: CAIGRGASGANVLTF. The CDR3 nucleotides are TGTGCCATCGGGCGGGGGGCTTCTGGGGCCAACGTCCTGACTTTC.

This clone was picked up a small number of times. J is TRBJ1-5 and V is TRBV7-9; 7 bases align to TRBD1. Germline CDR1 is SEHNR and CDR2 is FQNEAQ (reference sequence). This CDR3 has 13 amino acids. The J segment lost 6 bases and the V segment lost 5 bases, leaving 4 bases of the junction unmatched. The CDR3 is CASSQGTVQPQHF. The CDR3 DNA reads as TGTGCCAGCAGCCAAGGGACAGTTCAGCCCCAGCATTTT.

This clone was recorded a few times. The chain links TRBV13 to TRBJ2-7; a possible D gene is TRBD1 (5 bases). CDR1 and CDR2 from the germline V gene are PRHDT and FYEKMQ (reference sequence). There are 13 residues in the CDR3. Trimming pared 3 bases from V and 2 bases from J, leaving 8 bases between. As DNA, the CDR3 is TGTGCCAGCAGCTTCAGGGCTACCTACGAGCAGTACTTC. This sequence encodes CASSFRATYEQYF. Looking up the rest from reference TRBV13 and TRBJ2-7 gives the full variable domain: AAGVIQSPRHLIKEKRETATLKCYPIPRHDTVYWYQQGPGQDPQFLISFYEKMQSDKGSIPDRFSAQQFSDYHSELNMSSLELGDSALYFCASSFRATYEQYFGPGTRLTVT.

This clone was detected a few times. The V and J genes are TRBV11-1 and TRBJ2-7; a weak D match, TRBD2 (5 bases). The V gene's germline CDR1 is SGHAT and CDR2 FQDESV (reference sequence). The CDR3 runs to 12 residues. Trimming removed 3 bases from V and 6 bases from J, with 9 bases in between. The CDR3: CASSFGEGEQYF. Written as DNA, the CDR3 is TGTGCCAGCAGCTTCGGTGAGGGCGAGCAGTACTTC.

A few counts support this clone. The chain couples TRBV13 to TRBJ2-2, with D hard to call. The CDR3 contains 12 residues. Germline CDR1 and CDR2: PRHDT and FYEKMQ (reference sequence). Trimming took off 5 bases at V and 8 bases at J, with 9 bases between the two ends. CDR3 loop: CASSLPRGELFF. DNA for the CDR3: TGTGCCAGCAGCCTACCCCGGGGGGAGCTGTTTTTT.

This clone was seen only a few times. The chain uses TRBV2 and TRBJ1-3; D is undetermined. Germline loops: CDR1 SNHLY, CDR2 FYNNEI. Trimming pared 7 bases from V and 2 bases from J, leaving 12 bases between. CDR3 size: 14 residues. CDR3 bases: TGTGCCAGCATTTCTGCGACAACTGGAAACACCATATATTTT. It encodes CASISATTGNTIYF.